This TCR beta chain emerged from a study of blood T cell repertoires in COVID-19. Overall study: From T cells, B-cell-depleted T cells, or PBMCs came the material, which was cDNA or gDNA.

The assay was immunoSEQ multiplex PCR, and TCRdb's table has in-frame clones only and misses some. Among more than 300,000 clones, roughly 90% were seen once, and the ten largest hold 5% to 7.5%. The CDR3 length is 14 residues. Germline V gene data show CDR1 as MNHEY and CDR2 as SVGAGI. Trimming removed 8 bases at V and 8 bases at J, with 21 bases between. Source material: peripheral blood. The receptor's source is a man aged 18 to 30 who had recovered from COVID-19. The chain carries TRBV6-5 and TRBJ2-5, with a tentative D call TRBD1 (6 bases). The CDR3 loop is CASASEGRGETQYF. In DNA, the CDR3 is TGTGCCAGCGCTTCTGAGGGCAGGGGTGAAACCCAGTACTTC.